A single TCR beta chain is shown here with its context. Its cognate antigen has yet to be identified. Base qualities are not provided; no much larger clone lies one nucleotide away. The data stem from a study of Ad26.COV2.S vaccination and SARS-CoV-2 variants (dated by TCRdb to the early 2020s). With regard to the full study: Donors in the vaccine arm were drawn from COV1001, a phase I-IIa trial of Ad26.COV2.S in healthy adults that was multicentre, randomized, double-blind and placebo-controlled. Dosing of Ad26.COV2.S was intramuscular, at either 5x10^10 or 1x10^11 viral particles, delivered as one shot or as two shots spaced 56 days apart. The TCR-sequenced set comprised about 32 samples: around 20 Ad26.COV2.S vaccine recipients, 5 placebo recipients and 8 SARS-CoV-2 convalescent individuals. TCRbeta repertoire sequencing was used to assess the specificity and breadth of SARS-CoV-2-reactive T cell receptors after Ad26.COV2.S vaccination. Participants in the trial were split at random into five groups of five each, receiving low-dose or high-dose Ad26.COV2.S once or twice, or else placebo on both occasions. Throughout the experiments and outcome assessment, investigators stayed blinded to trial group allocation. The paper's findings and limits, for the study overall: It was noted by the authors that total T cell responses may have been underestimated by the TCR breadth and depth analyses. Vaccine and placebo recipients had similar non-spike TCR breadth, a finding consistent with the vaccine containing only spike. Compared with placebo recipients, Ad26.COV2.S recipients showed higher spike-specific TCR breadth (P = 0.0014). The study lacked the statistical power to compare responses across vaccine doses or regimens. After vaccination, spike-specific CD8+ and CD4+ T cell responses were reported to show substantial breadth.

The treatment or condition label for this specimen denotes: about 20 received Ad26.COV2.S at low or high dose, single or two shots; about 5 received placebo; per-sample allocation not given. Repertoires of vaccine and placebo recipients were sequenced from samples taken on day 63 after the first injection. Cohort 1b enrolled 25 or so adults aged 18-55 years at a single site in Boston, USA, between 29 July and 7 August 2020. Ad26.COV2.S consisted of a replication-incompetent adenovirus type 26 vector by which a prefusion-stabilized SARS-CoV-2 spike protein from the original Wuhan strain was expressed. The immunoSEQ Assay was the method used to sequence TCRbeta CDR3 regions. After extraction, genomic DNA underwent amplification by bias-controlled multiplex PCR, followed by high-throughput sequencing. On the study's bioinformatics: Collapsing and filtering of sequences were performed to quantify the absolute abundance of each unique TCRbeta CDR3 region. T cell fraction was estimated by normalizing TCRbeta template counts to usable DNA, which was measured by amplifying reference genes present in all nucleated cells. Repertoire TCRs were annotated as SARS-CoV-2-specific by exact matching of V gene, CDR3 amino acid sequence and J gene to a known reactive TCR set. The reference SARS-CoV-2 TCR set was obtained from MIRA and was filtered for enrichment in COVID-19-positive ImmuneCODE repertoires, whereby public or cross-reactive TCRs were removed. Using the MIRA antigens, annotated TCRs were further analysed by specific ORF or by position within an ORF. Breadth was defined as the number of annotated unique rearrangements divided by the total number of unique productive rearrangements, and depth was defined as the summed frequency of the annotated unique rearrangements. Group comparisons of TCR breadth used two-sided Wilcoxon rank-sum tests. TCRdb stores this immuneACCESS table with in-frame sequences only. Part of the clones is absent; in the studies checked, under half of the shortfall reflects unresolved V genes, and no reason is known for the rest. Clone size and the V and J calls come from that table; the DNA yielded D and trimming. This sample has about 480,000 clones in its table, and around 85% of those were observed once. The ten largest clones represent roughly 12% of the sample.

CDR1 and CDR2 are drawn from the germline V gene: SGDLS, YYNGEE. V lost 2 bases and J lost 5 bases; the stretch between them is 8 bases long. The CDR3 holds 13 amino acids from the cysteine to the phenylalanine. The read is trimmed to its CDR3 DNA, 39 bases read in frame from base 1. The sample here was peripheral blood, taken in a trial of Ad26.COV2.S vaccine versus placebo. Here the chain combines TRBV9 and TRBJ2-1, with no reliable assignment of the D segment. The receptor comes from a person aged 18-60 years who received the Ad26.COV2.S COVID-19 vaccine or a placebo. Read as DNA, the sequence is TGTGCCAGCAGCGTGCAGCCGCACAATGAGCAGTTCTTC. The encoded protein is CASSVQPHNEQFF.